This is a list of T cell receptor beta chains from one sample in a study of shared clonotypes between healthy human individuals. Assay used: immunoSEQ multiplex PCR; TCRdb lists only in-frame clones, some missing. The table has around 1,000,000 clones, roughly 80% seen once. Sequenced sample: memory CD4+ T cells from PBMCs. The receptors were gathered from a man aged 18 to 30 in good health. Some clones in this sample may be carry-over from other donors' samples. The CDR3 runs from the conserved cysteine through the conserved F or W. The order of the fields is D gene, J gene, clone size, V gene, CDR3 protein, CDR3 DNA. A D gene is named only where the DNA matches it firmly. A row's size may be missing; if present it is once, few, many or a size class.

D: NA; J: TRBJ1-1; size: once; V: TRBV19; CDR3: CASTIPGRNTEAFF; DNA: TGTGCCAGCACAATCCCCGGCAGGAACACTGAAGCTTTCTTT
D: NA; J: TRBJ1-1; size: NA; V: TRBV7-9; CDR3: CASSLTSMNTEAFF; DNA: TGTGCCAGCAGCTTAACTTCGATGAACACTGAAGCTTTCTTT
D: NA; J: TRBJ2-2; size: NA; V: TRBV5-3; CDR3: CARNLTGELFF; DNA: TGTGCCAGAAATTTGACCGGGGAGCTGTTTTTT
D: NA; J: TRBJ1-1; size: NA; V: TRBV11-2; CDR3: CASSFGGGMNTEAFF; DNA: TGTGCCAGCAGCTTCGGAGGGGGGATGAACACTGAAGCTTTCTTT
D: NA; J: TRBJ1-2; size: NA; V: TRBV6-1; CDR3: CASSELWGGNYGYTF; DNA: TGTGCCAGCAGTGAATTGTGGGGGGGAAACTATGGCTACACCTTC
D: NA; J: TRBJ2-1; size: once; V: TRBV7-3; CDR3: CASGQGNDEQFF; DNA: TGTGCCAGCGGTCAGGGGAACGATGAGCAGTTCTTC
D: TRBD2; J: TRBJ2-1; size: NA; V: TRBV30; CDR3: CAWSVGLANEQFF; DNA: TGTGCCTGGAGTGTTGGACTAGCCAATGAGCAGTTCTTC
D: NA; J: TRBJ2-7; size: NA; V: TRBV7-8; CDR3: CASSRRETDREQYF; DNA: TGTGCCAGCAGCAGGAGAGAGACCGACAGAGAGCAGTACTTC
D: NA; J: TRBJ1-2; size: NA; V: TRBV20-1; CDR3: CSRTTNYGYTF; DNA: TGCAGTAGAACCACTAACTATGGCTACACCTTC
D: TRBD2; J: TRBJ2-7; size: NA; V: TRBV5-1; CDR3: CASSLGSGRAWEQYF; DNA: TGCGCCAGCAGCTTGGGAAGCGGGAGGGCCTGGGAGCAGTACTTC
D: TRBD2; J: TRBJ2-1; size: few; V: TRBV4-2; CDR3: CASSQASGPAGYEQFF; DNA: TGTGCCAGCAGCCAAGCTAGCGGGCCGGCGGGATATGAGCAGTTCTTC
D: NA; J: TRBJ2-7; size: NA; V: TRBV19; CDR3: CAGSRGGGSYEQYF; DNA: TGTGCCGGTAGTAGGGGCGGCGGGTCCTACGAGCAGTACTTC
D: NA; J: TRBJ2-5; size: NA; V: TRBV28; CDR3: CASSQGGEGETQYF; DNA: TGTGCCAGCAGTCAAGGGGGTGAGGGAGAGACCCAGTACTTC
D: NA; J: TRBJ2-1; size: NA; V: TRBV6-4; CDR3: CASTGNEQFF; DNA: TGTGCCAGCACGGGTAATGAGCAGTTCTTC
D: TRBD2; J: TRBJ2-1; size: NA; V: TRBV5-3; CDR3: CARSLRPGGSGYYNEQFF; DNA: TGTGCCAGAAGCTTGAGGCCTGGCGGGAGTGGGTACTACAATGAGCAGTTCTTC
D: NA; J: TRBJ1-2; size: NA; V: TRBV5-1; CDR3: CASSLDGPYVYTF; DNA: TGCGCCAGCAGCTTGGACGGCCCTTACGTCTACACCTTC
D: TRBD2; J: TRBJ2-1; size: NA; V: TRBV5-1; CDR3: CASSSLREGLLVEQFF; DNA: TGCGCCAGCAGCTCCTTGCGGGAGGGCCTTCTGGTTGAGCAGTTCTTC
D: NA; J: TRBJ1-2; size: NA; V: TRBV19; CDR3: CASSARQGTYTF; DNA: TGTGCCAGTAGTGCCCGGCAGGGGACCTACACCTTC
D: NA; J: TRBJ2-2; size: NA; V: TRBV29-1; CDR3: CSPRTGELFF; DNA: TGCAGCCCGAGGACCGGGGAGCTGTTTTTT
D: NA; J: TRBJ2-4; size: NA; V: TRBV15; CDR3: CATSSLWEGVKNIQYF; DNA: TGTGCCACCAGCAGCCTATGGGAGGGGGTCAAAAACATTCAGTACTTC
D: NA; J: TRBJ2-7; size: NA; V: TRBV9; CDR3: CASSVGASPGYEQYF; DNA: TGTGCCAGCAGCGTAGGGGCATCCCCAGGCTACGAGCAGTACTTC
D: TRBD1; J: TRBJ2-7; size: NA; V: TRBV7-9; CDR3: CASSGTGQGATYEQYF; DNA: TGTGCCAGCAGCGGGACGGGACAGGGGGCAACCTACGAGCAGTACTTC
D: NA; J: TRBJ2-7; size: NA; V: TRBV7-2; CDR3: CASSLAGGQSCEQYF; DNA: TGTGCCAGCAGCTTAGCGGGGGGACAGTCCTGCGAGCAGTACTTC
D: TRBD1; J: TRBJ2-3; size: NA; V: TRBV18; CDR3: CASSFQGADTQYF; DNA: TGTGCCAGCTCATTCCAGGGGGCAGATACGCAGTATTTT
D: NA; J: TRBJ2-5; size: NA; V: TRBV18; CDR3: CASSPSARGETQYF; DNA: TGTGCCAGCTCACCGTCAGCCAGAGGAGAGACCCAGTACTTC
D: NA; J: TRBJ1-1; size: many; V: TRBV28; CDR3: CASSSIDRTGNTEAFF; DNA: TGTGCCAGCAGTTCTATTGATCGGACGGGGAACACTGAAGCTTTCTTT
D: NA; J: TRBJ1-5; size: NA; V: TRBV6-6; CDR3: CASSTPSGLRQPQHF; DNA: TGTGCCAGCAGTACCCCCTCGGGGTTGCGGCAGCCCCAGCATTTT
D: NA; J: TRBJ2-2; size: once; V: TRBV30; CDR3: CAWSFGRGTGELFF; DNA: TGTGCCTGGAGTTTCGGTAGGGGAACCGGGGAGCTGTTTTTT
D: TRBD2; J: TRBJ2-5; size: few; V: TRBV7-8; CDR3: CASSSPGLAEKTQYF; DNA: TGTGCCAGCAGCTCTCCGGGACTAGCGGAAAAGACCCAGTACTTC
D: TRBD2; J: TRBJ2-1; size: NA; V: TRBV11-2; CDR3: CASSPGLESYNEQFF; DNA: TGTGCCAGCAGCCCGGGACTAGAGTCCTACAATGAGCAGTTCTTC
D: NA; J: TRBJ2-7; size: NA; V: TRBV18; CDR3: CASSPRRGAWLTYEQYF; DNA: TGTGCCAGCTCACCACGACGAGGCGCGTGGTTAACCTACGAGCAGTACTTC
D: TRBD2; J: TRBJ2-5; size: NA; V: TRBV7-3; CDR3: CASSLRGPTSGWQETQYF; DNA: TGTGCCAGCAGCTTAAGGGGCCCGACTAGCGGGTGGCAAGAGACCCAGTACTTC
D: TRBD1; J: TRBJ1-1; size: NA; V: TRBV6-5; CDR3: CASRNRGLVTEAFF; DNA: TGTGCCAGCAGAAACAGGGGGTTAGTCACTGAAGCTTTCTTT
D: NA; J: TRBJ1-3; size: NA; V: TRBV5-1; CDR3: CASSFFGEASGNTIYF; DNA: TGCGCCAGCAGCTTTTTTGGAGAGGCCTCTGGAAACACCATATATTTT
D: NA; J: TRBJ1-2; size: NA; V: TRBV28; CDR3: CASSYIEQGSSYTF; DNA: TGTGCCAGCAGTTACATCGAACAGGGCTCTTCCTACACCTTC
D: NA; J: TRBJ2-2; size: NA; V: TRBV5-1; CDR3: CASSPSGQGAGELFF; DNA: TGCGCCAGCAGCCCTAGCGGACAGGGAGCCGGGGAGCTGTTTTTT
D: TRBD2; J: TRBJ2-1; size: NA; V: TRBV7-8; CDR3: CASSLALAGSSYNEQFF; DNA: TGTGCCAGCAGCTTAGCGCTAGCGGGGAGCTCCTACAATGAGCAGTTCTTC
D: TRBD2; J: TRBJ2-2; size: NA; V: TRBV27; CDR3: CASSLFREGGPGELFF; DNA: TGTGCCAGCAGTTTATTCAGGGAGGGAGGTCCCGGGGAGCTGTTTTTT
D: NA; J: TRBJ2-2; size: many; V: TRBV4-2; CDR3: CASSQGGWERGSSSNTGELFF; DNA: TGTGCCAGCAGCCAAGGCGGATGGGAACGAGGGTCCTCTTCGAACACCGGGGAGCTGTTTTTT
D: TRBD1; J: TRBJ1-2; size: NA; V: TRBV4-1; CDR3: CASSQDGQGEGGYTF; DNA: TGCGCCAGCAGCCAAGATGGACAGGGTGAGGGTGGCTACACCTTC
D: NA; J: TRBJ2-7; size: NA; V: TRBV5-6; CDR3: CASSLGGKDYEQYF; DNA: TGTGCCAGCAGCTTGGGCGGGAAAGACTACGAGCAGTACTTC
D: NA; J: TRBJ2-1; size: few; V: TRBV5-8; CDR3: CASSPRRGFVHNEQFF; DNA: TGTGCCAGCAGCCCCCGGCGGGGATTTGTCCACAATGAGCAGTTCTTC
D: NA; J: TRBJ2-3; size: NA; V: TRBV19; CDR3: CASSIFQGTDTQYF; DNA: TGTGCCAGTAGTATATTTCAGGGCACAGATACGCAGTATTTT
D: NA; J: TRBJ2-2; size: NA; V: TRBV28; CDR3: CASSLTGELFF; DNA: TGTGCCAGCAGTTTAACCGGGGAGCTGTTTTTT
D: NA; J: TRBJ2-2; size: NA; V: TRBV7-3; CDR3: CASSLMPGRQTGELFF; DNA: TGTGCCAGCAGCTTAATGCCCGGGAGACAAACCGGGGAGCTGTTTTTT
D: NA; J: TRBJ2-5; size: few; V: TRBV18; CDR3: CASSPPSSETQYF; DNA: TGTGCCAGCTCACCACCATCGTCTGAGACCCAGTACTTC
D: TRBD2; J: TRBJ2-5; size: NA; V: TRBV6-6; CDR3: CASRPSGSIGQETQYF; DNA: TGTGCCAGCAGGCCTAGCGGGAGTATCGGGCAAGAGACCCAGTACTTC
D: NA; J: TRBJ2-7; size: NA; V: TRBV6-4; CDR3: CASTLGGRYEQYF; DNA: TGTGCCAGCACCCTCGGGGGCCGCTACGAGCAGTACTTC
D: NA; J: TRBJ1-2; size: NA; V: TRBV19; CDR3: CASSISRREGRYGYTF; DNA: TGTGCCAGTAGTATATCGAGGAGGGAAGGTCGCTATGGCTACACCTTC
D: NA; J: TRBJ2-3; size: NA; V: TRBV15; CDR3: CATSPDADTQYF; DNA: TGTGCCACCAGCCCCGATGCAGATACGCAGTATTTT
D: NA; J: TRBJ1-5; size: few; V: TRBV10-3; CDR3: CAISEGNSNQPQHF; DNA: TGTGCCATCAGTGAGGGGAATAGCAATCAGCCCCAGCATTTT
D: NA; J: TRBJ1-4; size: once; V: TRBV28; CDR3: CASSSLGDGAPREKLFF; DNA: TGTGCCAGCAGTTCCCTTGGTGATGGGGCCCCTCGGGAAAAACTGTTTTTT
D: NA; J: TRBJ2-7; size: NA; V: TRBV4-1; CDR3: CASSLPGLPYEQYF; DNA: TGCGCCAGCAGCCTACCGGGACTTCCTTACGAGCAGTACTTC
D: NA; J: TRBJ2-5; size: NA; V: TRBV5-1; CDR3: CASSLDAETQYF; DNA: TGCGCCAGCAGCCTAGACGCGGAGACCCAGTACTTC
D: TRBD1; J: TRBJ2-1; size: once; V: TRBV7-3; CDR3: CASSPTGWSGDEQFF; DNA: TGTGCCAGCAGCCCGACAGGGTGGAGTGGCGATGAGCAGTTCTTC
D: TRBD1; J: TRBJ1-1; size: NA; V: TRBV28; CDR3: CATYRDRGTEAFF; DNA: TGTGCCACTTACCGGGACAGGGGAACTGAAGCTTTCTTT
D: TRBD2; J: TRBJ2-7; size: few; V: TRBV15; CDR3: CATSRDGLAGSMQYF; DNA: TGTGCCACCAGCAGAGATGGGCTAGCGGGAAGCATGCAGTACTTC
D: TRBD2; J: TRBJ2-3; size: NA; V: TRBV5-3; CDR3: CARSFCGRSGDTQYF; DNA: TGTGCCAGAAGCTTCTGCGGGAGAAGCGGAGATACGCAGTATTTT
D: NA; J: TRBJ1-6; size: NA; V: TRBV28; CDR3: CASSLGGQNYSPLHF; DNA: TGTGCCAGCAGTTTAGGAGGACAGAATTATTCACCCCTCCACTTT
D: NA; J: TRBJ2-4; size: NA; V: TRBV2; CDR3: CASMASSAKNIQYF; DNA: TGTGCCAGCATGGCCAGCTCAGCCAAAAACATTCAGTACTTC